This entry lists 17 T cell receptor beta chains sequenced from one sample in a study of T cells in Graves' hyperthyroidism and ophthalmopathy. Researchers amplified the TCR beta CDR3 regions from RNA transcripts. During a first-round RT-PCR of the TCR CDR3, the HTBI primer set was used. TCRdb passed the multiplex PCR reads through MiXCR, listing each CDR3 protein once. The repertoire includes about 570,000 distinct CDR3 sequences, under 60% of them detected once, and about 20% sits in the top ten. The sequenced material came from peripheral blood or thyroid tissue (not recorded which). All receptors come from an adult woman with Graves' disease, either hyperthyroidism or ophthalmopathy (not recorded which).

This clonotype has just a few counts. This chain links TRBV5-1 with TRBJ2-1; D assignment may be TRBD1 or TRBD2 (6 bases each). The V end was cut by 0 bases, the J end by 5 bases, with 12 bases between. CDR3 length: 15 amino acids. The germline V gene has CDR1 SGHRS and CDR2 YFSETQ. DNA for the CDR3: TGCGCCAGCAGCTTGGGCTGGGGGGCTGACAATGAGCAGTTCTTC. This translates into CASSLGWGADNEQFF.

This clonotype has ten or more counts. The V gene is TRBV24-1, the J gene TRBJ1-4, with a possible D match to TRBD1 (5 bases). Germline CDR1 KGHDR, CDR2 SFDVKD. CDR3 length equals 15 residues. The germline V and J ends were trimmed by 4 bases and 7 bases, with 15 bases remaining between them. CDR3 region: CATSESGTSSEKLFF. CDR3 sequence (DNA): TGTGCCACCAGTGAATCCGGGACGTCTAGTGAAAAACTGTTTTTT.

This clonotype was observed many times. The chain recombines TRBV6-1 with TRBJ1-5, with 10 nucleotides matching TRBD1. CDR1 and CDR2 (germline): MNHNS, SASEGT. V lost 5 bases, J lost 2 bases, and 15 bases stayed unmatched. This CDR3 comprises 19 residues. CDR3 residues: CASSWGDRGQIQGNQPQHF. As DNA, the CDR3 is TGTGCCAGCAGTTGGGGAGACAGGGGGCAAATACAAGGCAATCAGCCCCAGCATTTT.

This chain links TRBV29-1 with TRBJ2-7; a weak D match, TRBD2 (6 bases). Per the germline V gene, CDR1 is SQVTM and CDR2 is ANQGSEA. The V end was cut by 6 bases, the J end by 1 base, with 16 bases between. CDR3 length: 14 amino acids. CDR3 nucleotide sequence: TGCAGCGTCTCAGGAGGGGTAGGATCCTACGAGCAGTACTTC. Translated, it gives CSVSGGVGSYEQYF.

The rearrangement uses TRBV7-9 and TRBJ2-3; 9 bases align to TRBD2. The CDR3 consists of 15 residues. Looked up from germline, CDR1 is SEHNR and CDR2 is FQNEAQ (reference sequence). V was pared by 1 base and J by 2 bases, with 1 base of the junction left unmatched. The DNA for the CDR3 is TGTGCCAGCAGCTTAGTAGCGGGGGCCACAGATACGCAGTATTTT. Encoded protein: CASSLVAGATDTQYF.

This clonotype was observed once. The CDR3 does not end in the conserved phenylalanine or tryptophan, so this is likely a read error. The DNA is left out, because the CDR3 cannot be placed on it with certainty; the CDR3 is given as TCRdb lists it. The chain carries TRBV2 and TRBJ1-2. The length of the CDR3 is 13 amino acids, counting both ends. Germline CDR1 is SNHLY and CDR2 is FYNNEI. CDR3 loop: CASSLDRGSGNTI.

The chain carries TRBV5-4 and TRBJ2-7; possibly TRBD2 for D (5 bases). Trimming left V 3 bases short and J 6 bases short, with 13 bases between. The CDR3 sequence is 13 residues long. Per the germline V gene, CDR1 is SGHNT and CDR2 is YYREEE (reference sequence). The CDR3 sequence: CASSSEGSVEQYF. As DNA, the CDR3 is TGTGCCAGCAGCTCCGAGGGCAGCGTCGAGCAGTACTTC.

The chain combines TRBV13 with TRBJ2-7; 7 bases agree with TRBD2. This CDR3 is 16 amino acids long. V shed 5 bases, J shed 7 bases, and the junction held 17 bases outside the gene matches. Germline CDR1 reads PRHDT; CDR2 reads FYEKMQ (reference sequence). The DNA of the CDR3 is TGTGCCAGCAGCCCTGTCGGGGGAGCGGGAACTCGGGAGCAGTACTTC. Translation gives CASSPVGGAGTREQYF.

This clonotype was detected ten times or more. This chain's CDR3 is CASSQGRNYGYTF. Written as DNA, the CDR3 is TGTGCCAGCAGCCAAGGACGGAACTATGGCTACACCTTC. This chain uses TRBV3-1 with TRBJ1-2; D uncertain. V was clipped by 1 base and J by 2 bases, with 5 bases between them. CDR1 is LGHDT and CDR2 is YNNKEL in the germline V gene (reference sequence). The CDR3 totals 13 residues.

The table lists this clonotype with a few counts. This sequence joins TRBV7-9 and TRBJ1-1; D is possibly TRBD1 (5 bases). CDR1 is SEHNR and CDR2 is FQNEAQ in the germline V gene (reference sequence). The CDR3 has 15 residues. The V end lost 4 bases, the J end lost 4 bases, and 16 bases lay between the germline ends. The CDR3 DNA reads TGTGCCAGCAGCTGGACTAGCGGGGGGGTCACTGAAGCTTTCTTT. Its translation is CASSWTSGGVTEAFF.

The chain employs TRBV12-3 or TRBV12-4 and TRBJ1-6; D gene ambiguous. The V end was cut by 2 bases, the J end by 13 bases, with 12 bases between. The CDR3 loop spans 13 amino acids. The CDR3 protein is CASSLSEFGPLHF. The CDR3 coding sequence is TGTGCCAGCAGTTTAAGCGAGTTCGGTCCCCTCCACTTT.

V and J are TRBV5-5 and TRBJ2-7; 7 bases agree with TRBD2. V was clipped by 4 bases and J by 0 bases; unmatched bases: 4. The V gene's germline CDR1 is SGHKS and CDR2 YYEKEE (reference sequence). This CDR3 spans 14 amino acids. The CDR3 coding sequence is TGTGCCAGCAGCGCCGCGGGGGTCTCCTACGAGCAGTACTTC. This translates into CASSAAGVSYEQYF.

There are many counts of this clonotype. The chain uses TRBV4-1 and TRBJ2-2; a weak D match, TRBD2 (6 bases). Trimming pared 3 bases from V and 6 bases from J, leaving 8 bases between. Looked up from germline, CDR1 is MGHRA and CDR2 is YSYEKL. This CDR3 spans 13 amino acids. CDR3 DNA: TGCGCCAGCAGCCAGGAGCGGGCCGGGGAGCTGTTTTTT. Encoded protein: CASSQERAGELFF.

The count of this clonotype is one. The final CDR3 position lacks the conserved phenylalanine or tryptophan, pointing to a likely read error. It is unclear where the CDR3 begins or ends on the DNA, so no DNA is shown, and the CDR3 is as TCRdb lists it. This chain joins TRBV4-2 and TRBJ2-2. The CDR3 is 8 amino acids in total, end residues counted. CDR1 is LGHNA and CDR2 is YNFKEQ in the germline V gene. CDR3 region: CASSSDGQ.

The table lists this clonotype with many counts. J is TRBJ1-1 and V is TRBV30, with D perhaps matching TRBD1 (5 bases). V was trimmed by 0 bases and J by 5 bases, leaving 10 bases between them. The CDR3 totals 13 residues. CDR1 and CDR2 from the germline V gene are GTSNPN and SVGIG (reference sequence). The CDR3 protein is CAWSVQERTEAFF. CDR3 bases: TGTGCCTGGAGTGTACAGGAGAGGACTGAAGCTTTCTTT.

V is TRBV7-2 and J is TRBJ2-7, with 10 bases that match TRBD2. The junction had 8 bases not matched to a gene; V was cut back by 4 bases and J by 5 bases. Germline V gives CDR1 SGHTA, CDR2 FQGNSA. CDR3 length: 15 residues. The CDR3 nucleotides are TGTGCCAGCAGCTCCAGGACTAGCGGAAGGGACGAGCAGTACTTC. Translated: CASSSRTSGRDEQYF.

The CDR3 here is CASSFMMNAPNTEAFF. DNA of the CDR3: TGTGCCAGCAGCTTTATGATGAACGCTCCGAACACTGAAGCTTTCTTT. This chain uses TRBV7-2 with TRBJ1-1, with no clear D. Trimming pared 3 bases from V and 1 base from J, leaving 15 bases between. Germline values: CDR1 SGHTA, CDR2 FQGNSA. The CDR3 has 16 amino acids.